Below, 9 T cell receptor beta chains from the same sample are listed, as sequenced in a study of blood T cell repertoires in COVID-19. Repertoires were generated with immunoSEQ multiplex PCR, while TCRdb's copy carries only in-frame clones and drops some. The data contain some 90,000 clones, around 88% of them singletons. Sample: peripheral blood. The receptors were gathered from an older woman with COVID-19, enrolled during active disease.

V and J are TRBV5-1 and TRBJ2-3; D is possibly TRBD1 (6 bases). V was cut by 4 bases and J by 4 bases, with 10 bases left in between. The CDR3 has 13 amino acids. Germline loops: CDR1 SGHRS, CDR2 YFSETQ. The CDR3 sequence is CASSLQGPDTQYF. For the CDR3, the DNA is TGCGCCAGCAGCCTACAGGGACCAGATACGCAGTATTTT.

As to this clone: The germline gene is not matched at one end of the junction; a read error may be the cause. The sample holds other DNA sequences that translate to the same CDR3. The chain uses TRBV9 and TRBJ1-2, with 9 bases that match TRBD1. The CDR3 runs to 13 residues. Germline V gives CDR1 SGDLS, CDR2 YYNGEE. As DNA, the CDR3 is TGTGCCAGCAGCGCAACAGGGGGCTATGGCTACACCTTT. Encoded protein: CASSATGGYGYTF.

J is TRBJ1-4 and V is TRBV28; D is unclear. The CDR3 is 12 residues long. The germline V and J ends were trimmed by 4 bases and 7 bases, with 7 bases remaining between them. Germline CDR1 is MDHEN and CDR2 is SYDVKM. CDR3 DNA: TGTGCCAGCAGTTCCCTCCTTGAAAAACTGTTTTTT. Amino acid sequence: CASSSLLEKLFF.

J is TRBJ2-7 and V is TRBV5-1; maybe TRBD2 (5 bases). The CDR3 spans 13 residues. The germline gives CDR1 SGHRS, CDR2 YFSETQ. The V and J ends lost 6 bases and 4 bases respectively, with 14 bases between them. DNA of the CDR3: TGCGCCAGCAATGAGGGAAATAGGTACGAGCAGTACTTC. It codes for CASNEGNRYEQYF.

The CDR3 region is CASSTGTGDYNSPLHF. The CDR3 DNA is TGTGCCAGCAGCACCGGGACAGGGGATTACAATTCACCCCTCCACTTT. V is TRBV7-2 and J is TRBJ1-6, with 10 nucleotides matching TRBD1. Germline-derived CDR1 and CDR2 are SGHTA and FQGNSA. The CDR3 extends over 16 amino acids. Losses at the gene ends were 5 bases for V and 7 bases for J; bases not matched to a gene: 8.

The gene calls are TRBV19 and TRBJ2-3; the match to TRBD2 covers 12 bases. The CDR3 loop spans 16 amino acids. CDR1 and CDR2 from the germline V gene are LNHDA and SQIVND (reference sequence). V was clipped by 3 bases and J by 4 bases; unmatched bases: 5. The CDR3 protein is CASSISSGGAADTQYF. The CDR3 nucleotides read TGTGCCAGTAGTATTTCTAGCGGGGGGGCGGCAGATACGCAGTATTTT.

In nucleotides, the CDR3 is TGTGCCAGCAGCTTAAGGCGGGGGGGCCAAGATACGCAGTATTTT. This encodes CASSLRRGGQDTQYF. The rearrangement joins TRBV7-2 to TRBJ2-3, with 9 nucleotides matching TRBD2. The V gene's germline CDR1 is SGHTA and CDR2 FQGNSA. V lost 2 bases to trimming and J lost 5 bases; unmatched junction nucleotides: 5. This CDR3 has 15 amino acids.

This rearrangement joins TRBV4-2 to TRBJ2-7, with a weak D call TRBD2 (5 bases). CDR1 and CDR2 from the germline V gene are LGHNA and YNFKEQ. V was cut by 0 bases and J by 1 base, with 16 bases left in between. This CDR3 spans 17 amino acids. This chain's CDR3 is CASSQDFSGDYSYEQYF. In DNA, the CDR3 is TGTGCCAGCAGCCAAGATTTCTCCGGGGATTATTCCTACGAGCAGTACTTC.

J is TRBJ2-1 and V is TRBV29-1, with D possibly TRBD2 on 5 matching bases. CDR1 is SQVTM, CDR2 ANQGSEA, per germline. The V gene lost 5 bases and the J gene lost 4 bases, with 21 bases spanning the gap. This CDR3 comprises 16 residues. The CDR3 spells CSVLRTGGTLYNEQFF. The CDR3 DNA is TGCAGCGTTTTGCGGACCGGAGGAACATTATACAATGAGCAGTTCTTC.